One and the same sample provided the 8 T cell receptor beta chains below, sequenced in a study of blood T cells in healthy people across ages. Through a sample-barcoded 5' primer and a J-beta primer mix, a second PCR was run for 7 to 11 cycles. A single record per CDR3 protein comes from TCRdb applying MiXCR to the 5' RACE reads. In the table there are about 1.1 million distinct CDR3 sequences, 30% to 40% of which are singletons. Source material: blood. The receptors were gathered from a man younger than 30 in good health.

V gene TRBV10-3 combines with J gene TRBJ1-4; TRBD1 matches 7 bases. Germline lookup yields CDR1 ENHRY and CDR2 SYGVKD. The CDR3 totals 13 residues. With 5 bases clipped from V and 7 bases from J, the junction kept 4 bases outside the gene matches. This CDR3 is CAISSGGSEKLFF. CDR3 nucleotides: TGTGCCATCAGTTCAGGGGGGAGTGAAAAACTGTTTTTT.

A note on this clonotype: No conserved phenylalanine or tryptophan ends this CDR3, so it is likely a read error. V usage is TRBV20-1 and J usage is TRBJ1-2; D uncertain. This CDR3 contains 18 residues. The V end lost 0 bases, the J end lost 0 bases, and 20 bases lay between the germline ends. Germline V gene data show CDR1 as DFQATT and CDR2 as SNEGSKA (reference sequence). The CDR3 nucleotides read TGCAGTGCTAGAGATCCGAACAGCCACTCGTACCCTAACTATGGCTACACCTTA. Translation: CSARDPNSHSYPNYGYTL.

The chain has TRBV9 and TRBJ2-1, with D unclear. The germline V gene encodes CDR1 SGDLS and CDR2 YYNGEE. The CDR3 spans 15 residues. V lost 0 bases to trimming and J lost 5 bases, with 12 bases between them. CDR3 sequence: CASSVAFRTDNEQFF. CDR3 nucleotides: TGTGCCAGCAGCGTAGCGTTCAGGACGGACAATGAGCAGTTCTTC.

Many counts were recorded for this clonotype. The V call is TRBV6-2 or TRBV6-3, the J call TRBJ2-3, with D uncertain. This CDR3 is 14 amino acids long. Germline V gene sequence: CDR1 MNHEY, CDR2 SVGEGT. The ends were cut back, 2 bases at V and 4 bases at J, with 10 bases in the middle. CDR3 nucleotides: TGTGCCAGCAGTTACACCAGGATTTCAGATACGCAGTATTTT. This translates into CASSYTRISDTQYF.

V gene TRBV20-1 combines with J gene TRBJ1-2, with D unresolved. CDR1 DFQATT and CDR2 SNEGSKA come from the germline V gene (reference sequence). Trimming stripped 3 bases from V and 4 bases from J, with 9 bases between. The length of the CDR3 is 12 residues. The DNA for the CDR3 is TGCAGTGCTAGTGTCACCAGCTATGGCTACACCTTC. Translating it yields CSASVTSYGYTF.

On this clonotype: The germline gene is not matched at one end of the junction; a read error may be the cause. V gene TRBV7-9 combines with J gene TRBJ1-4, with TRBD1 identical over 10 bases. The CDR3 consists of 16 residues. Germline lookup yields CDR1 SEHNR and CDR2 FQNEAQ (reference sequence). CDR3 residues: CASMGGQGITNEKLFF. The CDR3 DNA sequence: TGTGCCAGCATGGGGGGACAGGGGATTACTAACGAAAAACTGTTTTTT.

This clonotype has at least ten counts. The V and J genes are TRBV20-1 and TRBJ2-3; the D is unclear. CDR1 is DFQATT and CDR2 is SNEGSKA in the germline V gene (reference sequence). Trimming took 3 bases from V and 1 from J, leaving 8 bases between them. This CDR3 comprises 13 residues. The CDR3 here is CSASGARTDTQYF. The CDR3 coding sequence is TGCAGTGCTAGCGGAGCCCGCACAGATACGCAGTATTTT.

J is TRBJ1-1 and V is TRBV4-1; 8 bases fit TRBD1. The germline V gene has CDR1 MGHRA and CDR2 YSYEKL. This CDR3 has 15 residues. V lost 3 bases and J lost 4; bases outside the gene matches: 7. CDR3 in DNA: TGCGCCAGCAGCCAGATTGGACAGGGAAGCACTGAAGCTTTCTTT. This translates into CASSQIGQGSTEAFF.